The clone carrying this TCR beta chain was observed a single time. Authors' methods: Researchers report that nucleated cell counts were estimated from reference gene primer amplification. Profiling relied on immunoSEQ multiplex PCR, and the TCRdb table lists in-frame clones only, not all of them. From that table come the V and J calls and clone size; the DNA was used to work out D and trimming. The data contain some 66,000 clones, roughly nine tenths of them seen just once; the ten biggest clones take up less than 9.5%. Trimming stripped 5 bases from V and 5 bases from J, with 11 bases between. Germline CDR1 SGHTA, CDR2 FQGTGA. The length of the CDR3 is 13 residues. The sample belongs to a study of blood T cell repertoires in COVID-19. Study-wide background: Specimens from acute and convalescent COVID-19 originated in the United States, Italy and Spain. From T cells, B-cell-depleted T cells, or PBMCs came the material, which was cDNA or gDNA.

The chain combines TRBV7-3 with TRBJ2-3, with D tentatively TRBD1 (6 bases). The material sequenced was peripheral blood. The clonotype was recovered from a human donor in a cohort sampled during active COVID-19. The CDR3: CASSATGRDTQYF. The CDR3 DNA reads TGTGCCAGCAGCGCAACAGGGAGAGATACGCAGTATTTT. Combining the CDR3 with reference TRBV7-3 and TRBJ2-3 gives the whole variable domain GAGVSQTPSNKVTEKGKYVELRCDPISGHTALYWYRQSLGQGPEFLIYFQGTGAADDSGLPNDRFFAVRPEGSVSTLKIQRTERGDSAVYLCASSATGRDTQYFGPGTRLTVL.